This TCR beta chain was sequenced in a study of blood T cell repertoires in COVID-19. How the authors handled the data: Estimation of nucleated cell counts was performed using reference gene primer amplification. The repertoire was sequenced with immunoSEQ multiplex PCR; TCRdb's copy has only in-frame clones and lacks some. V and J calls plus clone size are reproduced from that table; the DNA served to infer D and trimming. The data contain 160,000 or so clones, around 85% of them singletons. The CDR3 is made up of 12 amino acids. CDR1 is MNHEY and CDR2 is SVGEGT in the germline V gene. The V end lost 2 bases, the J end lost 4 bases, and 5 bases lay between the germline ends.

The origin of this receptor is a woman in her seventies with acute or convalescent COVID-19. Input material: peripheral blood. The gene calls are TRBV6-2 or TRBV6-3 and TRBJ1-2; D is undetermined. CDR3 nucleotide sequence: TGTGCCAGCAGTTACACTAGCTATGGCTACACCTTC. This translates into CASSYTSYGYTF.